This TCR beta chain was sequenced in a study of tumour-infiltrating T cells in Burkitt lymphoma. Whole-study context: This cohort included all epidemiological subtypes of Burkitt lymphoma. Survival, overall and progression-free, tracked with productive clonality. Whole-study findings and limits: Many Burkitt lymphoma patients shared several public clonotypes.

In regard to this clone: Its matching antigen is unknown. One end of the junction does not line up with germline, which may come from a read error.

The CDR3 loop spans 13 amino acids. Germline loops: CDR1 LNHDA, CDR2 SQIVND (reference sequence). This table comes from immunoSEQ multiplex PCR, and its TCRdb copy is limited to in-frame clones, with some not included. The sample has some 6,600 clones; more than 75% are singletons. The clonotype comes from a human donor with Burkitt lymphoma. The specimen was tumor tissue. The chain employs TRBV19 and TRBJ2-7; weak D call: TRBD1 (6 bases). DNA of the CDR3: TGTGCCAGTAGTATGGCCCCCCAGGGGAAAGTGGACTTC. Protein: CASSMAPQGKVDF.